This entry is about one T cell receptor beta chain. Antigen unknown. This sample was included in a study of lymphopenia after photon versus proton radiotherapy. The V gene lost 0 bases and the J gene lost 10 bases, with 16 bases spanning the gap. Germline-derived CDR1 and CDR2 are MNHNS and SASEGT. The CDR3 consists of 15 residues. Regarding the study as a whole: Proton therapy kept repertoires fairly stable, unlike photons, which gained effector/memory cells.

Method: immunoSEQ multiplex PCR; TCRdb's copy keeps in-frame clones and lacks some. Among 22,000 or so clones, 80% to 90% were seen once, and the ten largest hold 2.5% to 3.5%. The clonotype comes from a woman aged 50 to 65 with pancreatic cancer. The rearrangement uses TRBV6-1 and TRBJ2-4; D gene ambiguous. The input for sequencing was peripheral blood, taken from a patient treated with photon-based radiotherapy. The CDR3 loop is CASSEATTPKMIQYF. CDR3 bases: TGTGCCAGCAGTGAAGCCACGACACCGAAAATGATTCAGTACTTC.